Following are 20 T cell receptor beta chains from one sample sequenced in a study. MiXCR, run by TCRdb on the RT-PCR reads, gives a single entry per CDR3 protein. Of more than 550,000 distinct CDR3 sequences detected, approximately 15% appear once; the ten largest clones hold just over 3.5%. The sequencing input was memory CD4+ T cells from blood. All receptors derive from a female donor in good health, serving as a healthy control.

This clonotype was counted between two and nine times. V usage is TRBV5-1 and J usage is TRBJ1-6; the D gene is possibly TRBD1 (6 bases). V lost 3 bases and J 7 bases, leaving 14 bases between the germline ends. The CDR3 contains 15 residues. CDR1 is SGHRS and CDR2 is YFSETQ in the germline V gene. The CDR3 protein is CASSSAGTLNSPLHF. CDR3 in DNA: TGCGCCAGCAGCTCCGCCGGGACACTGAATTCACCCCTCCACTTT.

The CDR3 coding sequence is TGCAGTGCTAGAGTAGTGGGAGGGTACACCGGGGAGCTGTTTTTT. This gives the protein CSARVVGGYTGELFF. The J gene is TRBJ2-2, the V gene TRBV20-1; 7 positions agree with TRBD2. The CDR3 has 15 residues. Germline values: CDR1 DFQATT, CDR2 SNEGSKA (reference sequence). Losses at the gene ends were 1 base for V and 3 bases for J; bases not matched to a gene: 5.

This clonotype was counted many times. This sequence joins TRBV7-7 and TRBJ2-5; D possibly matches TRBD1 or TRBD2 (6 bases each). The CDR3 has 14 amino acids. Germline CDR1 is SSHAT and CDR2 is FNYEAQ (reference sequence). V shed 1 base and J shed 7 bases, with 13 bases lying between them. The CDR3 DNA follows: TGTGCCAGCAGCTTAGGTACCGGGGGCGGGACCCAGTACTTC. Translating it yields CASSLGTGGGTQYF.

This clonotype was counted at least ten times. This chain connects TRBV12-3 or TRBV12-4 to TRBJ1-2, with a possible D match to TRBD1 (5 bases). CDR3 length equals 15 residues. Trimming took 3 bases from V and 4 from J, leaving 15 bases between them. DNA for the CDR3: TGTGCCAGCAGTTTCCATGGACGGGACTCCTATGGCTACACCTTC. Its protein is CASSFHGRDSYGYTF.

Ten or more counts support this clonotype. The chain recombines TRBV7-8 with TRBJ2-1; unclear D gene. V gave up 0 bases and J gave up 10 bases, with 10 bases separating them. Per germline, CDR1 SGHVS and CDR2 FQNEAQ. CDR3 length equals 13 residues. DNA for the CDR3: TGTGCCAGCAGCTTAGCGTCGACCGCGGAGCAGTTCTTC. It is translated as CASSLASTAEQFF. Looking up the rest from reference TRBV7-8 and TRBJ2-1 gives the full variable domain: GAGVSQSPRYKVAKRGQDVALRCDPISGHVSLFWYQQALGQGPEFLTYFQNEAQLDKSGLPSDRFFAERPEGSVSTLKIQRTQQEDSAVYLCASSLASTAEQFFGPGTRLTVL.

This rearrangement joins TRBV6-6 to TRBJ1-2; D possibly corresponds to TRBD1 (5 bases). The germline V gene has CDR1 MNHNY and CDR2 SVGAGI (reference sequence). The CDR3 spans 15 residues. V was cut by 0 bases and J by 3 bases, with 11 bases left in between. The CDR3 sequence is CASSYSAGEDYGYTF. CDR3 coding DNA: TGTGCCAGCAGTTACTCGGCGGGGGAGGACTATGGCTACACCTTC.

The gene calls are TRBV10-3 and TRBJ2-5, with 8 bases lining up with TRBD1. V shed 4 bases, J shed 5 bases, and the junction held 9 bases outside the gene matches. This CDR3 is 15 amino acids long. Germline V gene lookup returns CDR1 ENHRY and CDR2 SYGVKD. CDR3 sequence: CAISAGDRWGETQYF. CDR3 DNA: TGTGCCATCAGTGCAGGGGACAGGTGGGGGGAGACCCAGTACTTC.

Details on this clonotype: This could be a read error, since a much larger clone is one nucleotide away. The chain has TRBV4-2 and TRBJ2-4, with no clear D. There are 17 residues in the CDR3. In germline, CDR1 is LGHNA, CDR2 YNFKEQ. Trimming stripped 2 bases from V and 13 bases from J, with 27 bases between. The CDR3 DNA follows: TGTGCCAGCAGCCAACCGTACGCCGGCTCGACCTACAATGAGCAGTACTTC. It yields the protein CASSQPYAGSTYNEQYF.

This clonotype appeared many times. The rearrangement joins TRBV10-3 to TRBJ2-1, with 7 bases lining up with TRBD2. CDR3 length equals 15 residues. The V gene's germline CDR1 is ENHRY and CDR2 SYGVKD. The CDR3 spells CANSRSGTTYNEQFF. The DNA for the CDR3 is TGTGCAAATAGCCGCTCCGGGACTACTTACAATGAGCAGTTCTTC.

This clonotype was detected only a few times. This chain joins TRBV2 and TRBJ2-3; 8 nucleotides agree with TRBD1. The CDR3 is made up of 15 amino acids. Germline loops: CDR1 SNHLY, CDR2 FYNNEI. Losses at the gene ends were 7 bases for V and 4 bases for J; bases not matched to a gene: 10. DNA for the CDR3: TGTGCCAGCACCTCGACAGGGGCTGGGGCAGATACGCAGTATTTT. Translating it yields CASTSTGAGADTQYF.

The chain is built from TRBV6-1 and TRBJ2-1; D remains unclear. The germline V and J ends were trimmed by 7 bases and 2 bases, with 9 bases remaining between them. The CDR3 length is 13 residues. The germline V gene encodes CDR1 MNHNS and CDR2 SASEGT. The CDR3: CASISGTYNEQFF. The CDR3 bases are TGTGCCAGCATATCCGGCACCTACAATGAGCAGTTCTTC.

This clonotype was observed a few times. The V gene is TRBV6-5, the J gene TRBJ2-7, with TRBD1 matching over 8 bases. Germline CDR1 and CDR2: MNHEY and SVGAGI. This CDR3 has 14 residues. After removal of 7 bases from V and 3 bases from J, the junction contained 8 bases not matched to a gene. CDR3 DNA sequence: TGTGCCAGCAAGGTTACAGGGGGTCTCTACGAGCAGTACTTC. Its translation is CASKVTGGLYEQYF.

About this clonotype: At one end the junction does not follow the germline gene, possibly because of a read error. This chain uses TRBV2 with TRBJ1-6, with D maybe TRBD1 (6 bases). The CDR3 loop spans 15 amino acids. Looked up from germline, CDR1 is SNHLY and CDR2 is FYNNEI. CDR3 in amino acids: CASGETGDYNSPLHF. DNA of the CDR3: TGTGCCAGCGGTGAGACAGGAGACTATAATTCACCCCTCCACTTT.

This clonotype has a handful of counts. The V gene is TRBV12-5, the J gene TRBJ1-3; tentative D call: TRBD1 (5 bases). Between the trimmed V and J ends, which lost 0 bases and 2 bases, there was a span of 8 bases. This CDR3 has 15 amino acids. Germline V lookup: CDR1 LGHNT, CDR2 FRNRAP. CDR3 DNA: TGTGCTAGTGGTTTGGTAACGGGGGCTGGAAACACCATATATTTT. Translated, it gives CASGLVTGAGNTIYF.

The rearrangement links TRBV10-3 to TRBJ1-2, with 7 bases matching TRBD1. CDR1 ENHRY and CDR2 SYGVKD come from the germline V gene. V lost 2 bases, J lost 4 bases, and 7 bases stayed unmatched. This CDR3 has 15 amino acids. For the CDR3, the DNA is TGTGCCATCAGTGAGGGGGACAGCGGCGCCTATGGCTACACCTTC. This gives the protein CAISEGDSGAYGYTF.

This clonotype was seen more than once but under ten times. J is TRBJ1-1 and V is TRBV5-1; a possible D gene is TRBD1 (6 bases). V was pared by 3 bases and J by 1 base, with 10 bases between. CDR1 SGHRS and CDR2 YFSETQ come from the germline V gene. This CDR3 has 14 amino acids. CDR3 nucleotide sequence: TGCGCCAGCAGCTCCGGACAGCGGAACACTGAAGCTTTCTTT. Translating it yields CASSSGQRNTEAFF.

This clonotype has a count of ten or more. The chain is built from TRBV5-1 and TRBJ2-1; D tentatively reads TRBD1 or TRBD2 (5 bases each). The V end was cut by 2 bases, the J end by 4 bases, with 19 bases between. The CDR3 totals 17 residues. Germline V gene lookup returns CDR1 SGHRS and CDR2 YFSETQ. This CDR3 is CASSLSGTAIPYNEQFF. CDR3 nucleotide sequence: TGCGCCAGCAGCTTATCCGGGACCGCGATTCCATACAATGAGCAGTTCTTC. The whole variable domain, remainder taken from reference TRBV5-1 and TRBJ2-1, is KAGVTQTPRYLIKTRGQQVTLSCSPISGHRSVSWYQQTPGQGLQFLFEYFSETQRNKGNFPGRFSGRQFSNSRSEMNVSTLELGDSALYLCASSLSGTAIPYNEQFFGPGTRLTVL.

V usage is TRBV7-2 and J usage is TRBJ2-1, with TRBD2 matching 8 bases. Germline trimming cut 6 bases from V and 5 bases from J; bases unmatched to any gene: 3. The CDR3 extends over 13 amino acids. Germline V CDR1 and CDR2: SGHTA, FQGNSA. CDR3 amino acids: CASRRTSHNEQFF. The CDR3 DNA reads TGTGCCAGCAGAAGGACTAGCCACAATGAGCAGTTCTTC.

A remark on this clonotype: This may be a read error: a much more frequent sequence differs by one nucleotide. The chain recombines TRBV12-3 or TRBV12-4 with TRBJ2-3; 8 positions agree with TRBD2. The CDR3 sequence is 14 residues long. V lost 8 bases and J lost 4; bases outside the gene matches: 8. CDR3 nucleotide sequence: TGTGCCAGCGGTCTGTCGACTAGCGCAGATACGCAGTATTTT. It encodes CASGLSTSADTQYF.

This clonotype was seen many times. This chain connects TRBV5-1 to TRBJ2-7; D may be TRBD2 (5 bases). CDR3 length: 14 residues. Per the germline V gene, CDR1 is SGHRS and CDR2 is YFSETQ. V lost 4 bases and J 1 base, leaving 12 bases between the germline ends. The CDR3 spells CASSLLDGSYEQYF. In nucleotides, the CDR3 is TGCGCCAGCAGCCTACTAGACGGTTCCTACGAGCAGTACTTC.